The next 9 T cell receptor beta chains were all read from a single sample in a study of identical twins. In TCRdb, the 5' RACE reads were re-called with MiXCR into one record per CDR3 protein. This sample has 700,000 or so distinct CDR3 sequences; 8.5% to 9.5% occur once, and the top ten carry 0.98%. The same sample was also studied in work on yellow fever vaccine responses in identical twins.

The sequencing input was PBMCs. Source of these receptors: a woman between 18 and 30 years old in good health.

The chain is built from TRBV7-6 and TRBJ2-7; D is uncertain. This CDR3 region has 16 residues. Germline-derived CDR1 and CDR2 are SGHVS and FNYEAQ. V dropped 5 bases and J dropped 0 bases, with 17 bases sitting between them. The CDR3 here is CASSQRLGSSSYEQYF. Written as DNA, the CDR3 is TGTGCCAGCAGCCAACGACTGGGGTCAAGCTCCTACGAGCAGTACTTC.

This clonotype was seen only a few times. The genes are TRBV20-1 and TRBJ2-7; D gene unclear. V was pared by 6 bases and J by 4 bases, with 10 bases between. Germline CDR1 is DFQATT and CDR2 is SNEGSKA (reference sequence). This CDR3 has 11 amino acids. The CDR3 nucleotides are TGCAGTGCACTTTCGCGGTACGAGCAGTACTTC. As protein: CSALSRYEQYF.

This clonotype was counted only a few times. This chain joins TRBV21-1 and TRBJ1-3; the table's D call of TRBD1 was not tested on the DNA. TRBV21-1 is recorded as a pseudogene. The CDR3 has 16 residues. The CDR3 reads CASSVGTDTSGNTIYF. CDR3 nucleotide sequence: TGTGCCAGCAGCGTTGGGACAGATACTTCTGGAAACACCATATATTTT.

This clonotype has just a few counts. This chain connects TRBV7-9 to TRBJ2-7; 8 bases map to TRBD1. The germline CDR1 and CDR2 sequences are SEHNR and FQNEAQ (reference sequence). V was clipped by 5 bases and J by 4 bases; unmatched bases: 7. The CDR3 covers 14 residues. In DNA form, the CDR3 reads TGTGCCAGCAGCATACAGGGGGGTGTGTACGAGCAGTACTTC. It yields the protein CASSIQGGVYEQYF.

In this sample, this clonotype turned up many times. The rearrangement joins TRBV7-9 to TRBJ2-7; unclear D gene. This CDR3 is 12 amino acids long. Trimming stripped 5 bases from V and 3 bases from J, with 8 bases between. Germline CDR1 SEHNR, CDR2 FQNEAQ (reference sequence). The CDR3 DNA is TGTGCCAGCAGCCGCCTAGACTACGAGCAGTACTTC. Protein: CASSRLDYEQYF.

This clonotype was found a few times. The chain carries TRBV4-3 and TRBJ2-1, with a weak D call TRBD1 (5 bases). This CDR3 has 17 residues. Germline CDR1 reads LGHNA; CDR2 reads YSLEER. The V end was cut by 2 bases, the J end by 6 bases, with 20 bases between. Here the CDR3 DNA reads TGCGCCAGCAGCCAAACACCAGGGAAAAACTACGGCAATGAGCAGTTCTTC. Translating gives CASSQTPGKNYGNEQFF.

V usage is TRBV6-5 and J usage is TRBJ2-3; D may be TRBD2 (5 bases). The CDR3 runs to 14 residues. Germline CDR1 MNHEY, CDR2 SVGAGI. V lost 2 bases, J lost 6 bases, and 12 bases lay in between. The CDR3 DNA reads as TGTGCCAGCAGTTACGCGGACGCGGGCGATACGCAGTATTTT. Translated: CASSYADAGDTQYF.

Only a few counts were recorded for this clonotype. The V and J genes are TRBV28 and TRBJ1-5, with 8 nucleotides matching TRBD1. Germline V gives CDR1 MDHEN, CDR2 SYDVKM. The V gene end was trimmed by 6 bases and the J gene end by 2 bases; junction bases not matched to a gene: 9. CDR3 length: 16 residues. In DNA form, the CDR3 reads TGTGCCAGCAGGTTTTCTCCGGGACAGGGCAATCAGCCCCAGCATTTT. Translation: CASRFSPGQGNQPQHF.

This clonotype has at least ten counts. The chain joins TRBV28 to TRBJ1-1; D call uncertain. V was cut by 6 bases and J by 3 bases, with 5 bases left in between. This CDR3 is 11 amino acids long. Germline loops: CDR1 MDHEN, CDR2 SYDVKM. The CDR3, as DNA: TGTGCCAGCAGCCAATACACTGAAGCTTTCTTT. Its translation: CASSQYTEAFF. The variable domain in full, completed from reference TRBV28 and TRBJ1-1, reads DVKVTQSSRYLVKRTGEKVFLECVQDMDHENMFWYRQDPGLGLRLIYFSYDVKMKEKGDIPEGYSVSREKKERFSLILESASTNQTSMYLCASSQYTEAFFGQGTRLTVV.